This T cell receptor (beta chain) came from a study of blood T cell repertoires in COVID-19. The wider study: From T cells, B-cell-depleted T cells, or PBMCs came the material, which was cDNA or gDNA.

V lost 2 bases and J lost 4; bases outside the gene matches: 1. CDR1 SGHTS and CDR2 YDEGEE come from the germline V gene. There are 14 residues in the CDR3. Authors' data handling: Researchers report that nucleated cell counts were estimated from reference gene primer amplification. TCRdb's copy holds only in-frame clones and misses some; the assay was immunoSEQ multiplex PCR. Clone size and V and J calls were adopted from that table, with D and trimming inferred from the DNA. This table has about 240,000 clones, 70% to 85% appearing once. The TCR sequence derives from an elderly woman with acute or convalescent COVID-19. The V call is TRBV5-8, the J call TRBJ1-5, with 9 bases identical to TRBD1. Input material: peripheral blood. CDR3 loop: CASSFGQGNQPQHF. CDR3 DNA sequence: TGTGCCAGCAGCTTCGGACAGGGGAATCAGCCCCAGCATTTT.